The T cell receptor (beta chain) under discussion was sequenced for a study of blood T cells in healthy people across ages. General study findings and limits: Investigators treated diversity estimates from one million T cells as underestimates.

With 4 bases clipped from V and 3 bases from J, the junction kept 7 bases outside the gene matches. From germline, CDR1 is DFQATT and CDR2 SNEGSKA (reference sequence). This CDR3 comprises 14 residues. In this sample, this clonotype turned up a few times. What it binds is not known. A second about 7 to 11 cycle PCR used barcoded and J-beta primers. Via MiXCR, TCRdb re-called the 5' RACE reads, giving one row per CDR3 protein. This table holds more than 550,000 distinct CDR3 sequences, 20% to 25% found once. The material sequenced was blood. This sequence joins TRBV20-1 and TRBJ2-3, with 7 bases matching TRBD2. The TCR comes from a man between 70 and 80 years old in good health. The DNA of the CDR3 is TGCAGTGCTACGACGGGAGGCGGTACAGATACGCAGTATTTT. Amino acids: CSATTGGGTDTQYF.